This record covers a single T cell receptor (beta chain). The table lists this clone with a few counts. The antigen it recognizes is unknown. No base qualities exist here, and no much larger clone lies one base off it. The record originates from a study of beta chain features in type 1 diabetes (dated by TCRdb to 2016 to 2019). Background on the whole study: Mean age, gender distribution, total cell number and subset yield were not different between patients and healthy donors. A total of approximately 99,000,000 sorted cells were examined across all samples, and RNA yield correlated strongly with the number of cells per subset. The study compared TCRB repertoires of sorted circulating CD4+ T cell subsets between recently diagnosed type 1 diabetes patients and matched healthy donors. Regulatory and stem cell-like memory subsets were obtained from only 8 patients and about eight healthy donors, while naive and central memory subsets were obtained from all 28 donors.

Overall study outcomes, separate from this receptor: In all four CD4+ subsets, TCRB CDR3 length was moderately but significantly shorter in type 1 diabetes patients. Patients with type 1 diabetes made fewer insertions and deleted more nucleotides at VDJ recombination sites, implying thymic rearrangement abnormalities. HLA sub-analyses involved small numbers of individuals, so any influence of HLA type on TCRB rearrangement remained unresolved. Because cDNA rather than genomic DNA was sequenced, highly expressing activated cells could have been over-represented, although no difference in activation and CD3 levels was found between groups. Shorter templates might have been favored by PCR, but patient and control samples were amplified and corrected together, so both groups would have been affected equally by any skew. The naive, central memory and regulatory TCRB repertoires appeared to resemble one another more closely among patients than among healthy donors.

All of the isolated RNA was reverse transcribed with the High Capacity cDNA Reverse Transcription Kit, so expressed TCRB transcripts were sequenced. Deep immunoSEQ sequencing was performed on naive, central memory and regulatory T cell samples, with an average of approximately 3.9 million total reads per sample. After sorted cells were lysed in RLT buffer, RNA was extracted with DNase-treated RNeasy Micro or Mini kits, with the choice depending on cell number. To prevent cross-contamination, every cell subset was processed on its own, while patient and healthy donor samples were processed together. TCRB sequences were amplified from cDNA with the immunoSEQ multiplex PCR, producing 87-bp fragments spanning the CDR3 region. Sequencing of the amplicons was done on the Illumina HiSeq platform. As for the original processing: PCR bias was computationally corrected using synthetic template baselines, reads within Hamming distance 2 were collapsed, and singletons that could not be merged were discarded. Reads were aligned against IMGT to assign V, D and J genes, CDR3 length and insertions or deletions at six rearrangement sites. Clonotype counts were normalized to sorted cell number within each subset before computing true diversity and Gini coefficients with the tcR R package. Repertoire sharing was quantified using the overlap coefficient calculated on TCRB nucleotide sequences. Here the immuneACCESS table is served through TCRdb, limited to in-frame sequences with V and J called. Missing clones are a known gap in these copies; in checked studies unresolved V genes cover under half, and the rest lacks a known reason. V and J calls and clone size are as listed in that table; D and trimming were resolved from the DNA. The sample table shows about 150,000 clones, and 7.8% are seen once. Of the sample, about 1% is held by the ten largest clones.

Each donor gave one peripheral blood draw, approximately 0.11 L on average, collected into heparinised tubes. Using a panel that included CD45RO, CCR7, CD25, CD127, CD95 and CD27, naive, central memory, regulatory and stem cell-like memory CD4+ T cells were sorted on a BD FACSAria II. Every sorted population had a purity above 95%. PBMCs were isolated immediately by Lymphoprep density gradient centrifugation and stained directly without culture. So that batch effects would be minimized, each experiment stained and sorted samples in pairs, pairing one healthy donor with one patient. As encoded in the germline V gene, CDR1 is SGHDT while CDR2 is YYEEEE. Counted from cysteine to phenylalanine, this CDR3 has 16 amino acids. CDR3 DNA is the only sequence kept; it has 48 bases, read in frame from the first base. Trimming takes 4 bases off V and 6 bases off J; junction bases not matched to a gene: 9.

This receptor chain uses TRBV5-6 and TRBJ2-6, with TRBD1 identical over 8 junction bases. The source material was central memory CD4+ T cells from blood. The TCR comes from a middle-aged woman with type 1 diabetes. The CDR3 loop reads CASSPGQELAANVLTF. Read as DNA, the sequence is TGTGCCAGCAGCCCGGGACAGGAGCTTGCGGCCAACGTCCTGACTTTC.